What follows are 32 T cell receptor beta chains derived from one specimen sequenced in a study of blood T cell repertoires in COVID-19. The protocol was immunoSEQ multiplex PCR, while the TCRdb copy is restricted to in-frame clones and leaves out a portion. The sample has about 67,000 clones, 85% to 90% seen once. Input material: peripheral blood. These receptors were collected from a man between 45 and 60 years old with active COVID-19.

Written as DNA, the CDR3 is TGTGCCAGCAGCTTAGCAAGGTTTAGCGGGGGTGGGAGGTACTTC. This sequence encodes CASSLARFSGGGRYF. The chain carries TRBV11-2 and TRBJ2-7; TRBD2 matches at 9 bases. The germline V gene encodes CDR1 SGHAT and CDR2 FQNNGV. The junction had 13 bases not matched to a gene; V was cut back by 1 base and J by 12 bases. The CDR3 sequence is 15 residues long. The full variable domain, completed using reference TRBV11-2 and TRBJ2-7, is EAGVAQSPRYKIIEKRQSVAFWCNPISGHATLYWYQQILGQGPKLLIQFQNNGVVDDSQLPKDRFSAERLKGVDSTLKIQPAKLEDSAVYLCASSLARFSGGGRYFGPGTRLTVT.

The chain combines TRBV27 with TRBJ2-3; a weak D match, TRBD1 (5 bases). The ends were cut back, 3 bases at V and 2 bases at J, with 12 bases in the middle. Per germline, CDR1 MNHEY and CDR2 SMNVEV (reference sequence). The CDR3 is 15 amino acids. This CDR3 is CASSFQGPHTDTQYF. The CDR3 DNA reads TGTGCCAGCAGTTTCCAGGGCCCTCACACAGATACGCAGTATTTT.

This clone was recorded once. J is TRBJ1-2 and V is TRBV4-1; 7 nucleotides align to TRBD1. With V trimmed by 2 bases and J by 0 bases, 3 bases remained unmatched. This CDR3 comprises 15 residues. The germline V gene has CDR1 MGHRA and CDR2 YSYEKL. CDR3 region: CASSQPGQTNYGYTF. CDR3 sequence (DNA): TGCGCCAGCAGCCAACCGGGACAGACTAACTATGGCTACACCTTC.

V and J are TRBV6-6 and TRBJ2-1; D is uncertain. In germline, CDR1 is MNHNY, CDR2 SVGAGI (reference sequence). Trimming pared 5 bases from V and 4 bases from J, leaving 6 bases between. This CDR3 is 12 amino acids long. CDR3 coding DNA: TGTGCCAGCAGTCGACCATACAATGAGCAGTTCTTC. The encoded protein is CASSRPYNEQFF.

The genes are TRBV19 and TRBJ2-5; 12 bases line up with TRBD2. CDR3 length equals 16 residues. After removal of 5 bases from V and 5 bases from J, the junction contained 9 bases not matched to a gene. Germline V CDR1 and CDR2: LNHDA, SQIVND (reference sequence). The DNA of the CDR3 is TGTGCCAGTAGTCCCACTAGCGGGAGGTATTCGGAGACCCAGTACTTC. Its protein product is CASSPTSGRYSETQYF.

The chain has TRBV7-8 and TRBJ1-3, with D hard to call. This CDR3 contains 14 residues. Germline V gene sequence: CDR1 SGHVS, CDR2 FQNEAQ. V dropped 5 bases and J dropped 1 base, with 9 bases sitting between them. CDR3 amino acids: CASSPRTSGNTIYF. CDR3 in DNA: TGTGCCAGCAGCCCGAGGACTTCTGGAAACACCATATATTTT.

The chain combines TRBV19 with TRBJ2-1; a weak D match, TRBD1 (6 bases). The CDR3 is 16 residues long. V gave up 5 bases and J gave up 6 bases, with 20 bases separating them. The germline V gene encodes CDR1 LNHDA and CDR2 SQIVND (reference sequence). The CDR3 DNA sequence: TGTGCCAGTAGTCCGAGGACAGCCAATTACCTCAATGAGCAGTTCTTC. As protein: CASSPRTANYLNEQFF.

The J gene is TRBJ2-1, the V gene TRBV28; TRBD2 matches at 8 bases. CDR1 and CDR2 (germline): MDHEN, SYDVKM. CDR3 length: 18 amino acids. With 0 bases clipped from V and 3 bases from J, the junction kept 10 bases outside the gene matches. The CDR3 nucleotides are TGTGCCAGCAGTTTATGGGGGGCTAGCGGGCCACTCTACAATGAGCAGTTCTTC. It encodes CASSLWGASGPLYNEQFF.

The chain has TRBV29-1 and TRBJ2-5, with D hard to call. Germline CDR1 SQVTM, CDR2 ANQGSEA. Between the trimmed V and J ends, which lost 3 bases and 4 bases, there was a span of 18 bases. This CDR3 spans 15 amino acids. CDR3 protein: CSVDPRRSRGETQYF. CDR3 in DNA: TGCAGCGTTGACCCTCGACGCAGTCGAGGAGAGACCCAGTACTTC. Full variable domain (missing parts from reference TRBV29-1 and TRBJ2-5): SAVISQKPSRDICQRGTSLTIQCQVDSQVTMMFWYRQQPGQSLTLIATANQGSEATYESGFVIDKFPISRPNLTFSTLTVSNMSPEDSSIYLCSVDPRRSRGETQYFGPGTRLLVL.

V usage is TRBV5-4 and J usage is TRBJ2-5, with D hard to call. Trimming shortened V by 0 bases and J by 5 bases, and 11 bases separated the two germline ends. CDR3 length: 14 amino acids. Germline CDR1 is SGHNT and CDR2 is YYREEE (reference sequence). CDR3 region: CASSLGGGTETQYF. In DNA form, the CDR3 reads TGTGCCAGCAGCTTGGGTGGCGGTACCGAGACCCAGTACTTC. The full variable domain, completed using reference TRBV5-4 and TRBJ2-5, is ETGVTQSPTHLIKTRGQQVTLRCSSQSGHNTVSWYQQALGQGPQFIFQYYREEENGRGNFPPRFSGLQFPNYSSELNVNALELDDSALYLCASSLGGGTETQYFGPGTRLLVL.

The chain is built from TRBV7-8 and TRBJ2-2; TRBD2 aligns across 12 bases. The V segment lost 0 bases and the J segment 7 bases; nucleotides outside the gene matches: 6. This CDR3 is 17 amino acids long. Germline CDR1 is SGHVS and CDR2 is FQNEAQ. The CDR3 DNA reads TGTGCCAGCAGCTTAGCTGCGGGACTAGCGGGCGGCGGGGAGCTGTTTTTT. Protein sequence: CASSLAAGLAGGGELFF.

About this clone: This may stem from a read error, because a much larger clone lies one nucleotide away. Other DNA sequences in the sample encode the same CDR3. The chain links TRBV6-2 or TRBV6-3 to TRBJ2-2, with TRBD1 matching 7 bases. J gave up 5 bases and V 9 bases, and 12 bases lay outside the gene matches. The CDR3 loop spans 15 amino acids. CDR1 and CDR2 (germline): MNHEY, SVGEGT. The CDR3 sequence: CASSQGQRETGELFF. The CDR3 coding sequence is TGTGCCAGTAGCCAGGGACAGAGGGAAACCGGGGAGCTGTTTTTT.

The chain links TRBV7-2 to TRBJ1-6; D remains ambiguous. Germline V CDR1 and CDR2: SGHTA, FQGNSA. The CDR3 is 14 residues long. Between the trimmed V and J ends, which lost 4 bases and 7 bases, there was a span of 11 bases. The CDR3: CASSWGGPNSPLHF. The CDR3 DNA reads TGTGCCAGCAGCTGGGGAGGGCCAAATTCACCCCTCCACTTT.

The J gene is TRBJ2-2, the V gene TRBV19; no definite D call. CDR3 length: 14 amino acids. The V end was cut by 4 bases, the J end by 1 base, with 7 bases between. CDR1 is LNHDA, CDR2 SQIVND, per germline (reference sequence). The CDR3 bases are TGTGCCAGTAGTAACGGTTGGAACACCGGGGAGCTGTTTTTT. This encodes CASSNGWNTGELFF.

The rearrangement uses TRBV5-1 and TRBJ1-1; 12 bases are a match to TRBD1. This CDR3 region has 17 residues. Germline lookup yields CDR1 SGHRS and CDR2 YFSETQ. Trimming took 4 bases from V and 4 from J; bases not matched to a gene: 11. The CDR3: CASSPSPGTGGVTEAFF. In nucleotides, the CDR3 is TGCGCCAGCAGCCCTAGTCCCGGGACAGGGGGCGTCACTGAAGCTTTCTTT. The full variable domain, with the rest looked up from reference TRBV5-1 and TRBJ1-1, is KAGVTQTPRYLIKTRGQQVTLSCSPISGHRSVSWYQQTPGQGLQFLFEYFSETQRNKGNFPGRFSGRQFSNSRSEMNVSTLELGDSALYLCASSPSPGTGGVTEAFFGQGTRLTVV.

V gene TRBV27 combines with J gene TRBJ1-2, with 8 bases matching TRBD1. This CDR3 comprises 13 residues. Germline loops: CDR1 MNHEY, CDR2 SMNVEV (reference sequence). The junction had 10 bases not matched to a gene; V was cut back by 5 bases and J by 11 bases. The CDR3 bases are TGTGCCAGCAGTCTTAATGACCACAGGGGGTACACCTTC. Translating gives CASSLNDHRGYTF.

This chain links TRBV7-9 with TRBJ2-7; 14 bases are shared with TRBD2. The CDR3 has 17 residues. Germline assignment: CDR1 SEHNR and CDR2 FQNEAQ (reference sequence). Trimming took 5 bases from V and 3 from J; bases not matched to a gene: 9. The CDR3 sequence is CASSPGLAGAVLYEQYF. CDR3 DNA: TGTGCCAGCAGCCCGGGACTAGCGGGAGCCGTCCTCTACGAGCAGTACTTC.

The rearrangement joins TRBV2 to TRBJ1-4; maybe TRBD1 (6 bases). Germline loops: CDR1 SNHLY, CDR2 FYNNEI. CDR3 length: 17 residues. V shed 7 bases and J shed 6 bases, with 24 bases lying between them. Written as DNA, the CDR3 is TGTGCCAGCAAGCCTTGGACAGTCAGGGGAAACTATGAAAAACTGTTTTTT. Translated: CASKPWTVRGNYEKLFF.

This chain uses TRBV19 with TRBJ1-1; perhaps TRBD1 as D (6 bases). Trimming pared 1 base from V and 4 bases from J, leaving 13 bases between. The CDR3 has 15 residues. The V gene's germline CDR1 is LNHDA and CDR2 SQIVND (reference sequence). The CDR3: CASSIGEQGSTEAFF. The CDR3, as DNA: TGTGCCAGTAGTATAGGCGAACAGGGTTCCACTGAAGCTTTCTTT.

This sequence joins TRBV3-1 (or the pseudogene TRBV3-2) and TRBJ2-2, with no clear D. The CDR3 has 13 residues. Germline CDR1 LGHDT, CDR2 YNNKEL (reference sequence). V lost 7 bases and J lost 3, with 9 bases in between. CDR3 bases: TGTGCCAGCACGCATCGGGACACCGGGGAGCTGTTTTTT. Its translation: CASTHRDTGELFF.

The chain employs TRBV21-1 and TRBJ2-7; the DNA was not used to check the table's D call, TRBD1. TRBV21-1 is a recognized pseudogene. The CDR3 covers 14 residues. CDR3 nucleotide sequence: TGTGCCAGCAGCAAAGGGCAGGGGAACGACGAGCAGTACTTC. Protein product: CASSKGQGNDEQYF.

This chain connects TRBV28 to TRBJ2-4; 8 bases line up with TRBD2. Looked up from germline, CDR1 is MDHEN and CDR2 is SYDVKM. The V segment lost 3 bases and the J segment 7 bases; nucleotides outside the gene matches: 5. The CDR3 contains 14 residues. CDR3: CASSFAQRENIQYF. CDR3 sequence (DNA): TGTGCCAGCAGTTTCGCCCAGCGGGAGAACATTCAGTACTTC.

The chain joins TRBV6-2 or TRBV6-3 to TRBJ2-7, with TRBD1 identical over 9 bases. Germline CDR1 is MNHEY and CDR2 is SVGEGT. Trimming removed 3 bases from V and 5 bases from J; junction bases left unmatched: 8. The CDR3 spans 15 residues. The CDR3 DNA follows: TGTGCCAGCAGTTATGAGCCGGGACAGGGCCACGAGCAGTACTTC. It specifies CASSYEPGQGHEQYF.

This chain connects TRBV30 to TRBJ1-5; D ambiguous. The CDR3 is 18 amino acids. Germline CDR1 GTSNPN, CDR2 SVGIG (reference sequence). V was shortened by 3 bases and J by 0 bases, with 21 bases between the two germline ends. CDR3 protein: CAWRTTSLMIYSNQPQHF. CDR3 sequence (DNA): TGTGCCTGGAGAACAACCAGTCTGATGATATATAGCAATCAGCCCCAGCATTTT.

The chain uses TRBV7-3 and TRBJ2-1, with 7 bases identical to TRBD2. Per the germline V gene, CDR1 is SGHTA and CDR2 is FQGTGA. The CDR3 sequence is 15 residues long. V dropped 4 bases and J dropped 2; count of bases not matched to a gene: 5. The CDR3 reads CASSSSAGTYNEQFF. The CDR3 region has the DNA TGTGCCAGCAGCTCGTCAGCGGGGACCTACAATGAGCAGTTCTTC.

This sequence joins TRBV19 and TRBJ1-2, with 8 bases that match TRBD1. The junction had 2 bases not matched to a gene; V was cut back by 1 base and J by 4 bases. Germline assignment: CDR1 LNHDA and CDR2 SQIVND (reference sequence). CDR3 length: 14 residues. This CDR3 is CASSIGTGGYGYTF. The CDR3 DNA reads TGTGCCAGTAGTATAGGAACAGGGGGCTATGGCTACACCTTC.

Written as DNA, the CDR3 is TGTGCCAGCAGCTTAACAGGGCTGAGTTCACCCCTCCACTTT. Translating gives CASSLTGLSSPLHF. The chain couples TRBV11-1 to TRBJ1-6, with D tentatively TRBD1 (6 bases). This CDR3 spans 14 amino acids. The V end was cut by 2 bases, the J end by 9 bases, with 11 bases between. In germline, CDR1 is SGHAT, CDR2 FQDESV (reference sequence).

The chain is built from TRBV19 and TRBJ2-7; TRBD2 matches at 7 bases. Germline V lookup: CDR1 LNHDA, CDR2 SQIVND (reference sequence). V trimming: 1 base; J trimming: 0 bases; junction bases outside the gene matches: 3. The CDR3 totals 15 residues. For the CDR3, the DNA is TGTGCCAGTAGTATAGGCCTAGCGGCCTCCTACGAGCAGTACTTC. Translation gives CASSIGLAASYEQYF.

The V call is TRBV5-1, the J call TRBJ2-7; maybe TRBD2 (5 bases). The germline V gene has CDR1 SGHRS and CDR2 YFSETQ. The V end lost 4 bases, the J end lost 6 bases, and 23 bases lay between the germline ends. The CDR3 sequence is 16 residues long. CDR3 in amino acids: CASSRDGWRAASEQYF. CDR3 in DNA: TGCGCCAGCAGCCGCGACGGTTGGCGGGCCGCGAGCGAGCAGTACTTC.

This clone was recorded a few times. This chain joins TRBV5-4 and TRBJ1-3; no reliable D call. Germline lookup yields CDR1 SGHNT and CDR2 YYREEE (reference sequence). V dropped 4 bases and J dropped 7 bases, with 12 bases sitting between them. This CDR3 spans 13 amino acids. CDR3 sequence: CASSLGPGNTIYF. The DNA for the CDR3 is TGTGCCAGCAGCCTTGGCCCGGGGAACACCATATATTTT.

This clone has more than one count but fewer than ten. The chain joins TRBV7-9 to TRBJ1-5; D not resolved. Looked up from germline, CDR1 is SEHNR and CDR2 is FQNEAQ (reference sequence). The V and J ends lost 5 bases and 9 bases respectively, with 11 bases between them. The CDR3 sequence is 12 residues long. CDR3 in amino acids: CASSLGPLPQHF. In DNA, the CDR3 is TGTGCCAGCAGCCTCGGTCCCCTGCCCCAGCATTTT.

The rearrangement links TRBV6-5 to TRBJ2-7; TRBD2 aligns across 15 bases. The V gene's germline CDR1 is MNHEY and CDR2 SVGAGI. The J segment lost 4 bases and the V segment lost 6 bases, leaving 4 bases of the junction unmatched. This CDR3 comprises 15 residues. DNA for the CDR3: TGTGCCAGCAGCGCCGGGACTAGCGGGAGGTACGAGCAGTACTTC. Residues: CASSAGTSGRYEQYF.